A selection of T cell receptor beta chains follows, all from one sample in a study of blood T cells in healthy people across ages. TCRdb independently ran MiXCR on the 5' RACE reads; one entry per CDR3 protein. The sample lists about 770,000 distinct CDR3 sequences; about 42% were seen once. The specimen sequenced was blood. All receptors derive from a man aged 55-75 years in good health. Each CDR3 is given with its conserved first and last residue. D genes are given only for firm matches. Part of the rows lack a size; the others show once, few, many or a class for expanded clones.

>TRBV5-1|NA|TRBD2|TRBJ2-1
TGCGCCAGCAGCTTTAGCGGGGGGAGTCCCTACAATGAGCAGTTCTTC
CASSFSGGSPYNEQFF
>TRBV29-1|NA|TRBD1|TRBJ2-6
TGCAGCGTCCCACTCTCCGGGACAGGGTTTTTTGGCTCTGGGGCCAACGTCCTGACTTTC
CSVPLSGTGFFGSGANVLTF
>TRBV6-6|NA|TRBD1|TRBJ2-7
TGTGCCAGCAGTTACTCCCGCACAGGGGGCTACGAGCAGTACTTC
CASSYSRTGGYEQYF
>TRBV3-1|NA|TRBD2|TRBJ2-4
TGTGCCAGCAGCCAACCCATCGCGGGGGGCGCCGCCAAAAACATTCAGTACTTC
CASSQPIAGGAAKNIQYF
>TRBV12-5|NA|NA|TRBJ2-2
TGTGCTACGGCCCTAGACACCGGGGAGCTGTTTTTT
CATALDTGELFF
>TRBV14|NA|NA|TRBJ1-3
TGTGCCAGCAGCCAAGGCTATAGCTCTGGAAACACCATATATTTT
CASSQGYSSGNTIYF
>TRBV12-3/TRBV12-4|NA|NA|TRBJ2-7
TGTGCCAGCAGTTTGCCCCACAGGACAGCGTACGAGCAGTACTTC
CASSLPHRTAYEQYF
>TRBV15|many|NA|TRBJ2-1
TGTGCCACCAGCAGAGATACAAAAGAGCAGTTCTTC
CATSRDTKEQFF
>TRBV12-3/TRBV12-4|NA|NA|TRBJ1-5
TGTGCCAGCAGTTTGGGACAATTTTATAGCAATCAGCCCCAGCATTTT
CASSLGQFYSNQPQHF
>TRBV7-2|NA|TRBD2|TRBJ2-4
TGTGCCAGCAGCTTAGCGACTAGCGGGGGGATGGACATTCAGTACTTC
CASSLATSGGMDIQYF
>TRBV27|few|NA|TRBJ2-7
TGTGCCAGCAAAGTTTCAGGCAGGCCCTACGATTACGAGCAGTACTTC
CASKVSGRPYDYEQYF
>TRBV5-1|NA|TRBD1|TRBJ1-2
TGCGCCAGCAGCCCCGGGACAGCCCCGACCTACTATGGCTACACCTTC
CASSPGTAPTYYGYTF
>TRBV7-2|NA|NA|TRBJ1-5
TGTGCCAGCAGCTCTAACAGCTATAGCAATCAGCCCCAGCATTTT
CASSSNSYSNQPQHF
>TRBV2|few|NA|TRBJ2-7
TGTGCCAGCAGGGGGGTCGTCTACGAGCAGTACTTC
CASRGVVYEQYF
>TRBV12-3/TRBV12-4|NA|TRBD1|TRBJ1-1
TGTGCCAGCAGTTTAGCGGGACAGTTCGCTGAAGCTTTCTTT
CASSLAGQFAEAFF
>TRBV7-2|NA|TRBD2|TRBJ2-3
TGTGCCAGCAGCCCGGCTGCTAGCGGGGGGGATACGCAGTATTTT
CASSPAASGGDTQYF
>TRBV7-9|NA|TRBD1|TRBJ2-5
TGTGCCAGCTCGGGACAGGGAAAAACCCGATGGGAGACCCAGTACTTC
CASSGQGKTRWETQYF
>TRBV20-1|few|NA|TRBJ2-6
TGCAGTGCTAGAGAAAGGGGCGCGGGTGGGGCCAACGTCCTGACTTTC
CSARERGAGGANVLTF
>TRBV5-1|NA|NA|TRBJ2-7
TGCGCCAGCAGCCAGGACAGCCGATCCTACGAGCAGTACTTC
CASSQDSRSYEQYF
>TRBV2|NA|NA|TRBJ2-2
TGTGCCAGCTTGTGGCAGGGTGGAACCGGGGAGCTGTTTTTT
CASLWQGGTGELFF
>TRBV20-1|NA|NA|TRBJ2-7
TGCAGTGCTAGACCGGTTACCTACGAGCAGTACTTC
CSARPVTYEQYF
>TRBV15|few|NA|TRBJ2-1
TGTGCCACCAGCAGAGATTTTGAACAGCGCGTCAATGAGCAGTTCTTC
CATSRDFEQRVNEQFF
>TRBV11-2|NA|NA|TRBJ2-7
TGTGCCAGCAGCATATCTGGCTACGAGCAGTACTTC
CASSISGYEQYF
>TRBV6-1|NA|NA|TRBJ2-7
TGTGCCAGCAGTAAAAAGGGAGCGGACTACGAGCAGTACTTC
CASSKKGADYEQYF
>TRBV10-3|NA|NA|TRBJ1-6
TGTGCCATCAGTACGGACGGCAATTCACCCCTCCACTTT
CAISTDGNSPLHF
>TRBV10-3|NA|NA|TRBJ2-5
TGTGCCATCGGAGCCGGCGCGGGGGCAGGAGGAGAGACCCAGTACTTC
CAIGAGAGAGGETQYF
>TRBV18|few|TRBD1|TRBJ2-7
TGTGCCAGCTCACCCATGACAGGGGGAGAGTACGAGCAGTACTTC
CASSPMTGGEYEQYF
>TRBV29-1|NA|NA|TRBJ2-5
TGCAGCGTTGGAGCTTTCCAAGAGACCCAGTACTTC
CSVGAFQETQYF
>TRBV20-1|NA|TRBD1|TRBJ1-4
TGCAGTGCTAGACCGGGACAGGTGGGGGAAAAACTGTTTTTT
CSARPGQVGEKLFF
>TRBV20-1|few|TRBD1|TRBJ2-7
TGCAGTGCTAGAGATGCGACAGGGGGTGGGAGCTACGAGCAGTACTTC
CSARDATGGGSYEQYF
>TRBV9|NA|NA|TRBJ2-2
TGTGCCAGCAGCGTAACTCGGATGTCTGGCGGGGAGCTGTTTTTT
CASSVTRMSGGELFF
>TRBV25-1|NA|TRBD1|TRBJ2-3
TGTGCCAGTCAGACAGGGGGCGGTCGGACAGATACGCAGTATTTT
CASQTGGGRTDTQYF
>TRBV6-1|NA|NA|TRBJ2-5
TGTGCCAGCAGTGTTCAGCAGAACCAAGAGACCCAGTACTTC
CASSVQQNQETQYF
>TRBV3-1|NA|NA|TRBJ2-1
TGTGCCAGCAGCCAAGATTGGGATCCTACCTACAATGAGCAGTTCTTC
CASSQDWDPTYNEQFF
>TRBV20-1|few|NA|TRBJ2-7
TGCAGTGCTAGAGATGCTTTAACCTACGAGCAGTACTTC
CSARDALTYEQYF
>TRBV20-1|NA|TRBD1|TRBJ2-3
TGCAGTGCCGACGACAGGGGGTCAGATACGCAGTATTTT
CSADDRGSDTQYF